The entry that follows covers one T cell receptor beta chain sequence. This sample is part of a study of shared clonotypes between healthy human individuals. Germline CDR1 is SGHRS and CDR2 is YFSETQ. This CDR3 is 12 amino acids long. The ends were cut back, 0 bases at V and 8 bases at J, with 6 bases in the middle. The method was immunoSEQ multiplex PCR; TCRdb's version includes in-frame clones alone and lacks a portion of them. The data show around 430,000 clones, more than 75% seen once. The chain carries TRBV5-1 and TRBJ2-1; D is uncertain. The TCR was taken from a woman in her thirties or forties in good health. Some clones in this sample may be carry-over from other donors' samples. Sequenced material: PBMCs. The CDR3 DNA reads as TGCGCCAGCAGCTTGGCGTCCGATGAGCAGTTCTTC. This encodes CASSLASDEQFF.